This is a list of T cell receptor beta chains from one sample in a study of cytomegalovirus exposure and HLA in healthy donors. The protocol was immunoSEQ multiplex PCR, while the TCRdb copy is restricted to in-frame clones and leaves out a portion. This table has roughly 130,000 clones, just over 65% appearing once. The sample taken for sequencing was PBMCs. These TCRs come from a man aged 18-30 years in good health and CMV-seronegative. CDR3s include the opening cysteine and the closing phenylalanine or tryptophan. The D gene is left open where the match is weak. Some rows mark clone size as missing; the rest say once, few, many or name a class of expanded clone.

J gene	CDR3 length	D gene	V gene	clone size	CDR3 DNA	CDR3 protein
TRBJ2-7	15	-	TRBV9	-	TGTGCCAGCAGCGTAGTGGCGGTCCCTTCCTACGAGCAGTACTTC	CASSVVAVPSYEQYF
TRBJ2-1	15	-	TRBV6-6	-	TGTGCCAGCAGACAGACAGATATAATCTACAATGAGCAGTTCTTC	CASRQTDIIYNEQFF
TRBJ2-1	15	TRBD2	TRBV7-2	-	TGTGCCAGCAGCCCTAGGTGGACTAGCGGAACTGAGCAGTTCTTC	CASSPRWTSGTEQFF
TRBJ1-1	15	TRBD1	TRBV7-2	once	TGTGCCAGCAGCCTCCGACAGGGGGGAGTCACTGAAGCTTTCTTT	CASSLRQGGVTEAFF
TRBJ1-3	15	-	TRBV4-1	-	TGCGCCAGCAGCCAAGAGGGCTCTGCTGGAAACACCATATATTTT	CASSQEGSAGNTIYF
TRBJ2-3	16	TRBD2	TRBV7-9	-	TGTGCCAGCAGCTTAGGTAGCGGGGGAGTCCAAGATACGCAGTATTTT	CASSLGSGGVQDTQYF
TRBJ1-2	12	-	TRBV2	few	TGTGCCAGCAGGCCCAATAGCCGGGACAAAACCTTC	CASRPNSRDKTF
TRBJ1-1	12	-	TRBV29-1	once	TGCAGCGCCTCAGGGGTTAACACTGAAGCTTTCTTT	CSASGVNTEAFF
TRBJ2-1	14	-	TRBV30	few	TGTGCCTGGAGAAGGCCAGGGTGGGGAAATGAGCAGTTCTTC	CAWRRPGWGNEQFF
TRBJ2-2	15	TRBD1	TRBV4-2	-	TGTGCCAGCAGCCAACGGACAGGTAACACCGGGGAGCTGTTTTTT	CASSQRTGNTGELFF
TRBJ2-7	14	TRBD1	TRBV2	few	TGTGCCAGCAGTGAGATAACAGGGGACGGCGAGCAGTACTTC	CASSEITGDGEQYF
TRBJ1-2	16	-	TRBV28	-	TGTGCCAGCAGTCCGAATCACGGGTCAGGGTACTATGGCTACACCTTC	CASSPNHGSGYYGYTF
TRBJ1-3	11	-	TRBV28	few	TGTGCCAGCAAGCTAGGAAACACCATATATTTT	CASKLGNTIYF
TRBJ1-1	13	-	TRBV7-8	-	TGTGCCAGCAGCTCCCCTTTAGGGCAGGGGGCTTTCTTT	CASSSPLGQGAFF
TRBJ2-6	21	TRBD1	TRBV7-7	-	TGTGCCAGCAGCTTACTAAACGACCTGGACAGGGAGTTATCTGGGGCCAACGTCCTGACTTTC	CASSLLNDLDRELSGANVLTF